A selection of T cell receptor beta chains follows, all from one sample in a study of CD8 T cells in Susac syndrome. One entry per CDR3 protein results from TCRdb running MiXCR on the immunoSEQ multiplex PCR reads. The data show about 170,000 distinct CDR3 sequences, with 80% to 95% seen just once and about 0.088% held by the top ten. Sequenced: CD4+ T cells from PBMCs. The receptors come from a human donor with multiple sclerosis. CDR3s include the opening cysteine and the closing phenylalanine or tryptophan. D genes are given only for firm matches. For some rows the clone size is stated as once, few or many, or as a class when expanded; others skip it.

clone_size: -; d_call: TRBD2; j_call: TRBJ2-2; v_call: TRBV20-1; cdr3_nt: TGCAGTGCTAGACCTTCTAGCGGGCCCCACACCGGGGAGCTGTTTTTT; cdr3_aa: CSARPSSGPHTGELFF
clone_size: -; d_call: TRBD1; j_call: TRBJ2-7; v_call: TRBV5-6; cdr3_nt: TGTGCCAGCAGCTTGGTGGACAGGGGAGGCAACGAGCAGTACTTC; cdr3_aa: CASSLVDRGGNEQYF
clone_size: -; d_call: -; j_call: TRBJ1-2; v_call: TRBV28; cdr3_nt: TGTGCCAGCGGCAGGCGGGGCTATGGCTACACCTTC; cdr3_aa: CASGRRGYGYTF
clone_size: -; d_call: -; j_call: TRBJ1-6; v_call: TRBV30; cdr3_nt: TGTGCCTGGAGTGTAGAGTTTTCACCCCTCCACTTT; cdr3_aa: CAWSVEFSPLHF
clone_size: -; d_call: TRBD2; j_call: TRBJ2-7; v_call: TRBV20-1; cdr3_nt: TGCAGTGCTAGAGGGTCCCCCTACGGGGGGAATTTGTACTTC; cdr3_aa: CSARGSPYGGNLYF
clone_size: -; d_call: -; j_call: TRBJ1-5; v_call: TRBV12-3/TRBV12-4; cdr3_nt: TGTGCCAGCAGTCCAGGTGCGAGAACCCAGCATTTT; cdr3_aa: CASSPGARTQHF
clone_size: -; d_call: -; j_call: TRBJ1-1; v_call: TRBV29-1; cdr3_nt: TGCAGCGTTGAGATCCAGCTTATGAACACTGAAGCTTTCTTT; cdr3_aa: CSVEIQLMNTEAFF
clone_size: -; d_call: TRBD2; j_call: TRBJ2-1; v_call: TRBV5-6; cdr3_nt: TGTGCCAGCAGCTTGCTAGCGGGCCCACAGGAGCAGTTCTTC; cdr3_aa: CASSLLAGPQEQFF
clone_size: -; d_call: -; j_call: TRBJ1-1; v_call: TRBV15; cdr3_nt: TGTGCCACCAGCAGACCCCTTTACAAGATCATGAACACTGAAGCTTTCTTT; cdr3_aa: CATSRPLYKIMNTEAFF
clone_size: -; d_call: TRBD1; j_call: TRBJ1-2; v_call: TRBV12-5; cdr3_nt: TGTGCTAGTGGTTTGGAACAGGGGAGGTACACCTTC; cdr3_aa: CASGLEQGRYTF
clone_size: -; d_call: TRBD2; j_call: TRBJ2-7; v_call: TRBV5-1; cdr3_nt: TGCGCCAGCAGCTCATTGACTAGCCCTACCTACGAGCAGTACTTC; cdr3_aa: CASSSLTSPTYEQYF
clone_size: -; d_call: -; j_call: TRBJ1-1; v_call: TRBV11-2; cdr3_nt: TGTGCCAGCAGCGGAGTGTGGGGACATCTCCCCTCCTTTGCGAGGAACACTGAAGCTTTCTTT; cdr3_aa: CASSGVWGHLPSFARNTEAFF
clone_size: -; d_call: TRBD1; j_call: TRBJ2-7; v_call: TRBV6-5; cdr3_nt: TGTGCCAGCAGTTACCGACAGGGCTACGAGCAGTACTTC; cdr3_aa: CASSYRQGYEQYF
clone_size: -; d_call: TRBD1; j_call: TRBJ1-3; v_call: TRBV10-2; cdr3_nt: TGCGCCAGTGGACACAGGGGAGGTGGAAACACCATATATTTT; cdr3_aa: CASGHRGGGNTIYF
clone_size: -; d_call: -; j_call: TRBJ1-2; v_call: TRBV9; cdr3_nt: TGTGCCAGCAGCGGGAAAACCGGGAACAGCCTTAACTATGGCTACACCTTC; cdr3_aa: CASSGKTGNSLNYGYTF
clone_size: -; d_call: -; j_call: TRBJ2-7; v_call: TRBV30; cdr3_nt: TGTGCCTGGGGCAGCGCCGGGACACCATCCTACGAGCAGTACTTC; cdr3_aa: CAWGSAGTPSYEQYF
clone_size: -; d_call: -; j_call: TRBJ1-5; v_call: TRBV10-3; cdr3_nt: TGTGCCATCAGTGAGTCGAAGGGGACATACAATCAGCCCCAGCATTTT; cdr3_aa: CAISESKGTYNQPQHF
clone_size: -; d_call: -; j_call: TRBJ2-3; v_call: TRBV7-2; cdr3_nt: TGTGCCAGCAGCTTAGCTTCAGGGGAGACAGATACGCAGTATTTT; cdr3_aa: CASSLASGETDTQYF
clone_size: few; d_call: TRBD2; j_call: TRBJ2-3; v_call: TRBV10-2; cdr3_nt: TGCGCCAGCAGTAGCGGGGGGGAGGCAGATACGCAGTATTTT; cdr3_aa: CASSSGGEADTQYF
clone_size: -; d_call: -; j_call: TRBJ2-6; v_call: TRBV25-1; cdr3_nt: TGTGCCAGCAGTACAACCCCCGGCTCTGGGGCCAACGTCCTGACTTTC; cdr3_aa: CASSTTPGSGANVLTF
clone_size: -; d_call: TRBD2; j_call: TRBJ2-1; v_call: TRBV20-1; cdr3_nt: TGCAGTGCAACCGGGACTAGGGATGAGCAGTTCTTC; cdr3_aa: CSATGTRDEQFF
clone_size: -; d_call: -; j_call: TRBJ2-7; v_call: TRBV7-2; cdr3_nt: TGTGCCAGCAGCCCACCTAATAAGGGAGCCTACGAGCAGTACTTC; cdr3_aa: CASSPPNKGAYEQYF
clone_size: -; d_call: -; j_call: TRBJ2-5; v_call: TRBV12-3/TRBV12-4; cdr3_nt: TGTGCCAGCAGTTTGAATCGGGGGACTCAAGAGACCCAGTACTTC; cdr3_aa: CASSLNRGTQETQYF
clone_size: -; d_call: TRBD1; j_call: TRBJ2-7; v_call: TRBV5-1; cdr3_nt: TGCGCCAGCAGCTCCCAGGGACAGGGGGCGCAGGACGAGCAGTACTTC; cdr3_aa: CASSSQGQGAQDEQYF
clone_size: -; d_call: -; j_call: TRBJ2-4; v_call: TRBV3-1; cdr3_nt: TGTGCCAGCAGCCAATCAGACTGGGGTAGGACCAAAAACATTCAGTACTTC; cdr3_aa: CASSQSDWGRTKNIQYF
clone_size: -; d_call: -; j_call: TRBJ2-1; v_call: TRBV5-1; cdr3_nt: TGCGCCAGCAGCAAGACTAGTGCGTCCTTTGAGCAGTTCTTC; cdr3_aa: CASSKTSASFEQFF
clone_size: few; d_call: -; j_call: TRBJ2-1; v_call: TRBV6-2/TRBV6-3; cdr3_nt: TGTGCCAGCTCCCAGGGGGGTGAGCAGTTCTTC; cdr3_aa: CASSQGGEQFF
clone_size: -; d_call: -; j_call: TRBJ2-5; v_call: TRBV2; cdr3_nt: TGTGCCAGCAGTGTGGCCCGATGGACCCAGTACTTC; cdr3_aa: CASSVARWTQYF
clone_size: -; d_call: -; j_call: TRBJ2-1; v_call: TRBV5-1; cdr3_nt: TGCGCCAGCAGCTTGGTTAGCCTCGTGGCAGGGGTGAATGAGCAGTTCTTC; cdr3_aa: CASSLVSLVAGVNEQFF
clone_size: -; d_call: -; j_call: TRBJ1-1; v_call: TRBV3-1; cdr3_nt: TGTGCCAGCAGCCAAGATCCGGGGGCGCGGGGCACTGAAGCTTTCTTT; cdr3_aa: CASSQDPGARGTEAFF
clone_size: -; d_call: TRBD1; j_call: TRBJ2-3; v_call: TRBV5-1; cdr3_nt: TGCGCCAGCAGCCCCGGGACAGTGGGGGATACGCAGTATTTT; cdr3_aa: CASSPGTVGDTQYF
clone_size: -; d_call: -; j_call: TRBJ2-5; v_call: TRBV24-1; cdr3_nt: TGTGCCACCAGTGACCGGGCGGGCGACGCCGATGAGACCCAGTACTTC; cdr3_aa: CATSDRAGDADETQYF
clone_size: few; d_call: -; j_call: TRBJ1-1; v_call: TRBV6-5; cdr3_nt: TGTGCCAGCAGTTATAGGGTGAACACTGAAGCTTTCTTT; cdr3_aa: CASSYRVNTEAFF
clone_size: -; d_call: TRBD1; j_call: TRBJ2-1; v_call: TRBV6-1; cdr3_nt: TGTGCCAGCAGTACCACCCCGGGACAGAAGCACAATGAGCAGTTCTTC; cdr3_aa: CASSTTPGQKHNEQFF
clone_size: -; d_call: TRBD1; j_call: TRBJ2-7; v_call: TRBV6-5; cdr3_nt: TGTGCCAGCAGTTCTGGACAGGGCTCCGGCGAGCAGTACTTC; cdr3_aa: CASSSGQGSGEQYF
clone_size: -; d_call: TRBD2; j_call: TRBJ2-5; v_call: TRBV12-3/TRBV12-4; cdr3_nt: TGTGCCAGCAGTTCCACGACAGGACTAGCGGAAGGAGAGACCCAGTACTTC; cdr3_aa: CASSSTTGLAEGETQYF
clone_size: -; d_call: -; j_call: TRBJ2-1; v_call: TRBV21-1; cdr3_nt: TGTACCCCTGGACTTAGTGAGCAGTTCTTC; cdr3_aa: CTPGLSEQFF
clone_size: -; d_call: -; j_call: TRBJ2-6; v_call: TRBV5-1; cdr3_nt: TGCGCCAGCAGCCAGGGTCGTGGTGGGGCCAACGTCCTGACTTTC; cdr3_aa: CASSQGRGGANVLTF
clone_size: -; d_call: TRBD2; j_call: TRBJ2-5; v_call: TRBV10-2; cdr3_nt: TGCGCCAGCAGTGAAGAAGGGCGGGGGATATGGGCCCAGTACTTC; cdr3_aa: CASSEEGRGIWAQYF
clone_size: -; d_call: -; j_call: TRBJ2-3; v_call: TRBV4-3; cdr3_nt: TGCGCCAGCAGCCAAATGCGGGCCGGGGTAGATACGCAGTATTTT; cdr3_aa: CASSQMRAGVDTQYF
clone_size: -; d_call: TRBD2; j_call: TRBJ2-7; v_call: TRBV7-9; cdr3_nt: TGTGCCAGCAGCTTGGCTAGCGGGGCTAGGGAGCAGTACTTC; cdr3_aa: CASSLASGAREQYF
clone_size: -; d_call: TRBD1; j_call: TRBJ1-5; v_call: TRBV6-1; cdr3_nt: TGTGCCAGCAGTCCAGGGCTAGGCAGGGGGAGTAGCAATCAGCCCCAGCATTTT; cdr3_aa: CASSPGLGRGSSNQPQHF
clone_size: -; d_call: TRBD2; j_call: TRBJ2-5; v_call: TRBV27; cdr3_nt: TGTGCCAGCAGTTCCATCACCGGGACTAGCGGACATACGTGGGAGACCCAGTACTTC; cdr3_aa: CASSSITGTSGHTWETQYF
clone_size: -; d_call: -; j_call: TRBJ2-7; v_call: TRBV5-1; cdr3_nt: TGCGCCAGCAGCCCCGACGGAACCTACGAGCAGTACTTC; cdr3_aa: CASSPDGTYEQYF
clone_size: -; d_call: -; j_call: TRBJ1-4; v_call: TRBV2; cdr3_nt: TGTGCCAGCAGGCCGACATCAACTAATGAAAAACTGTTTTTT; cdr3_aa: CASRPTSTNEKLFF
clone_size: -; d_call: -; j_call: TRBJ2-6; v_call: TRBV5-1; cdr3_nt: TGCGCCAGCAGCCCCCGGACAGCTTTCTCTGGGGCCAACGTCCTGACTTTC; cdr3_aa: CASSPRTAFSGANVLTF
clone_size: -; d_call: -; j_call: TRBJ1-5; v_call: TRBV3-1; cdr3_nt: TGTGCCAGCAGCCAGGCCGTTAGCAATCAGCCCCAGCATTTT; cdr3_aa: CASSQAVSNQPQHF
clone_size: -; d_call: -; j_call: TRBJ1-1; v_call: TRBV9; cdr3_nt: TGTGCCAGCAGCGTAGGTTCAGGAATCACTGAAGCTTTCTTT; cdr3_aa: CASSVGSGITEAFF
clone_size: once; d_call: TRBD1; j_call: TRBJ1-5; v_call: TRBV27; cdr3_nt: TGTGCCAGCAGTTTATTTATGCGTCGGGACAGGGGACAGCCCCAGCATTTT; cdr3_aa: CASSLFMRRDRGQPQHF
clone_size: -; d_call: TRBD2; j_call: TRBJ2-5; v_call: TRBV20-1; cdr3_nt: TGCAGTGCTAGGACTAGCGGGGGAGAGACCCAGTACTTC; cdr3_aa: CSARTSGGETQYF
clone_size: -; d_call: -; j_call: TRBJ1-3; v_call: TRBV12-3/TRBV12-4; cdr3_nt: TGTGCCAGCAGTGAAACGAACAGGGTCTCTGGAAACACCATATATTTT; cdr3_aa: CASSETNRVSGNTIYF
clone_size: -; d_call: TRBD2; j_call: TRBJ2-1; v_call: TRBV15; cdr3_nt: TGTGCCACCAGCAGAGATTCTAGCGGGGGACACAATGAGCAGTTCTTC; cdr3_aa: CATSRDSSGGHNEQFF
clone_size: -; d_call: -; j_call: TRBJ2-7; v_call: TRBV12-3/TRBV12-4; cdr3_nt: TGTGCCAGCAGTTTGGTTGATAGCGGTTCCTACGAGCAGTACTTC; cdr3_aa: CASSLVDSGSYEQYF
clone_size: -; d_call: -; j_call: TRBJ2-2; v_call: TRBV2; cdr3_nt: TGTGCCAGCAGGGAAGACAGTGCCGGGGAGCTGTTTTTT; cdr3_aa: CASREDSAGELFF
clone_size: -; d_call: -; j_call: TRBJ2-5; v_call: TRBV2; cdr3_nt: TGTGCCAGCACCCCGGGTCGGGAGACCCAGTACTTC; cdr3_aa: CASTPGRETQYF
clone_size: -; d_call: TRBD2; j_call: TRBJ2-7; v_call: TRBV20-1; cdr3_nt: TGCAGTGCTAGGTCTAGCGGGGAGTACGAGCAGTACTTC; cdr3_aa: CSARSSGEYEQYF
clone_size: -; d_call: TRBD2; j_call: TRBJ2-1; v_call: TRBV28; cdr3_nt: TGTGCCAGCAGTATCATCCCAGCGGGGGGGCACTATGAGCAGTTCTTC; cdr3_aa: CASSIIPAGGHYEQFF
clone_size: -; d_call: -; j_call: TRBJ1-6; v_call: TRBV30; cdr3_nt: TGTGCCTGGACCGTTCTCGGGACCAATAATTCACCCCTCCACTTT; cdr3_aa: CAWTVLGTNNSPLHF
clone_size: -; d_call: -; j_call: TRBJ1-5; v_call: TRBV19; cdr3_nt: TGTGCCAGTAGTCCCCGAAATCAGCCCCAGCATTTT; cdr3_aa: CASSPRNQPQHF
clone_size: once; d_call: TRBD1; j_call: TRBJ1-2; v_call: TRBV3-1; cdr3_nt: TGTGCCAGCAGCCAAGACCTGCCGCGACAGGGGGGTAACTATGGCTACACCTTC; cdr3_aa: CASSQDLPRQGGNYGYTF